A single sample gave rise to the 32 T cell receptor beta chains below, sequenced in a study of OX40 agonist ivuxolimab in advanced cancers. The repertoire was sequenced with immunoSEQ multiplex PCR; TCRdb's copy has only in-frame clones and lacks some. This sample yields about 80,000 clones, of which 80% to 95% are seen a single time; 0.25% to 0.35% belongs to the top ten. The sequencing used CD4+ or CD8+ T cells sorted from blood, collected in a trial of the OX40 agonist ivuxolimab. These receptors all stem from an adult with an advanced solid tumor such as melanoma, head and neck, liver or kidney cancer.

This chain links TRBV15 with TRBJ1-5, with a possible D match to TRBD1 (5 bases). CDR1 and CDR2 (germline): LNHNV, YYDKDF (reference sequence). Between the trimmed V and J ends, which lost 6 bases and 6 bases, there was a span of 15 bases. This CDR3 has 14 amino acids. The DNA of the CDR3 is TGTGCCACCAGTCACGGGGGGGGAAGTCAGCCCCAGCATTTT. Amino acids: CATSHGGGSQPQHF.

This rearrangement joins TRBV30 to TRBJ2-3, with D possibly matching TRBD2 (6 bases). V dropped 3 bases and J dropped 0 bases, with 10 bases sitting between them. Germline V gene lookup returns CDR1 GTSNPN and CDR2 SVGIG (reference sequence). The CDR3 has 14 residues. The CDR3 here is CAWSPGLSTDTQYF. The CDR3 DNA reads as TGTGCCTGGAGCCCGGGACTTAGCACAGATACGCAGTATTTT.

V usage is TRBV19 and J usage is TRBJ1-2; 7 bases match TRBD1. The CDR3 runs 16 residues. V shed 1 base and J 7 bases; nucleotides not matched to a gene: 12. Germline CDR1 reads LNHDA; CDR2 reads SQIVND (reference sequence). CDR3 sequence (DNA): TGTGCCAGTAGTATAGTTGATGGAGAGGGGGCTCGTGGCTACACCTTC. Translated: CASSIVDGEGARGYTF.

The V call is TRBV2, the J call TRBJ2-3; D may be TRBD2 (6 bases). The CDR3 totals 14 residues. Looked up from germline, CDR1 is SNHLY and CDR2 is FYNNEI. V lost 0 bases to trimming and J lost 14 bases, with 18 bases between them. CDR3 residues: CASSEAWGDASRYF. The DNA of the CDR3 is TGTGCCAGCAGTGAAGCGTGGGGGGACGCGTCGCGGTATTTT.

The chain joins TRBV18 to TRBJ2-1; TRBD2 agrees at 7 bases. Germline CDR1 reads KGHSH; CDR2 reads LQKENI. The CDR3 length is 16 residues. V gave up 0 bases and J gave up 0 bases; unmatched junction bases: 2. The CDR3 DNA reads as TGTGCCAGCTCACCACCGGGGGGGGGCTCCTACAATGAGCAGTTCTTC. This encodes CASSPPGGGSYNEQFF. The complete variable domain, with remaining parts taken from reference TRBV18 and TRBJ2-1, reads NAGVMQNPRHLVRRRGQEARLRCSPMKGHSHVYWYRQLPEEGLKFMVYLQKENIIDESGMPKERFSAEFPKEGPSILRIQQVVRGDSAAYFCASSPPGGGSYNEQFFGPGTRLTVL.

This sequence joins TRBV15 and TRBJ1-2; D is uncertain. Trimming took 1 base from V and 4 from J, leaving 16 bases between them. CDR3 length: 16 residues. Per germline, CDR1 LNHNV and CDR2 YYDKDF (reference sequence). The CDR3 loop is CATSRGVREQIYGYTF. CDR3 in DNA: TGTGCCACCAGCAGAGGGGTCCGGGAACAAATCTATGGCTACACCTTC.

The chain uses TRBV11-2 and TRBJ2-1; D is uncertain. Germline assignment: CDR1 SGHAT and CDR2 FQNNGV. This CDR3 contains 11 residues. V gave up 0 bases and J gave up 15 bases, with 9 bases separating them. The CDR3, as DNA: TGTGCCAGCAGCTTAGATTCTTTTCCGTTCTTC. Translation: CASSLDSFPFF. The variable domain in full, with the rest retrieved from reference TRBV11-2 and TRBJ2-1, is EAGVAQSPRYKIIEKRQSVAFWCNPISGHATLYWYQQILGQGPKLLIQFQNNGVVDDSQLPKDRFSAERLKGVDSTLKIQPAKLEDSAVYLCASSLDSFPFFGPGTRLTVL.

This sequence joins TRBV6-5 and TRBJ1-5, with a weak D call TRBD1 (5 bases). CDR3 length: 14 amino acids. V lost 6 bases and J 6 bases, leaving 15 bases between the germline ends. Germline CDR1 is MNHEY and CDR2 is SVGAGI. CDR3 coding DNA: TGTGCCAGCAGATCAAGCGGGGGTGGTCAGCCCCAGCATTTT. As protein: CASRSSGGGQPQHF.

This chain uses TRBV11-1 with TRBJ2-2; TRBD2 aligns across 7 bases. Trimming at V came to 7 bases and at J to 2 bases, leaving 10 bases not matched to a gene. The CDR3 has 16 amino acids. Germline V CDR1 and CDR2: SGHAT, FQDESV (reference sequence). DNA for the CDR3: TGTGCCAGCACCCCATGGGGAGGGCGTAACACCGGGGAGCTGTTTTTT. Protein sequence: CASTPWGGRNTGELFF.

The V gene is TRBV28, the J gene TRBJ1-5; TRBD1 might be the D (6 bases). V lost 2 bases and J lost 2, with 7 bases in between. This CDR3 has 14 residues. Germline CDR1 MDHEN, CDR2 SYDVKM. The CDR3 region has the DNA TGTGCCAGCAGTTTAGCAGGGGGCAATCAGCCCCAGCATTTT. Translation: CASSLAGGNQPQHF. The full variable domain, with the rest looked up from reference TRBV28 and TRBJ1-5, is DVKVTQSSRYLVKRTGEKVFLECVQDMDHENMFWYRQDPGLGLRLIYFSYDVKMKEKGDIPEGYSVSREKKERFSLILESASTNQTSMYLCASSLAGGNQPQHFGDGTRLSIL.

The chain carries TRBV9 and TRBJ1-3; maybe TRBD1 (6 bases). The germline V and J ends were trimmed by 4 bases and 0 bases, with 14 bases remaining between them. Germline values: CDR1 SGDLS, CDR2 YYNGEE. This CDR3 has 16 residues. The CDR3 nucleotides are TGTGCCAGCAGCCCTAAAGACAGGTTCTCTGGAAACACCATATATTTT. Its protein is CASSPKDRFSGNTIYF.

V and J are TRBV28 and TRBJ2-3, with 8 bases lining up with TRBD2. Germline V gene data show CDR1 as MDHEN and CDR2 as SYDVKM. The trim removed 4 bases at V and 5 bases at J, leaving 5 bases unmatched. The CDR3 loop spans 14 amino acids. The CDR3 region is CASSSGLARDTQYF. The CDR3 DNA follows: TGTGCCAGCAGTTCTGGACTAGCCCGAGATACGCAGTATTTT.

The chain links TRBV19 to TRBJ1-5; weak D call: TRBD1 (6 bases). The CDR3 totals 16 residues. V was cut by 5 bases and J by 7 bases, with 21 bases left in between. Germline V gene data show CDR1 as LNHDA and CDR2 as SQIVND (reference sequence). The CDR3 is CASSSPRGVTEQPQHF. The CDR3 coding sequence is TGTGCCAGTAGTTCTCCTAGGGGGGTTACGGAACAGCCCCAGCATTTT. The full variable domain, with the rest looked up from reference TRBV19 and TRBJ1-5, is DGGITQSPKYLFRKEGQNVTLSCEQNLNHDAMYWYRQDPGQGLRLIYYSQIVNDFQKGDIAEGYSVSREKKESFPLTVTSAQKNPTAFYLCASSSPRGVTEQPQHFGDGTRLSIL.

V gene TRBV19 combines with J gene TRBJ2-1; D gene ambiguous. The CDR3 runs 12 residues. Trimming cost V 3 bases and J 10 bases, with 10 bases left between them. Germline assignment: CDR1 LNHDA and CDR2 SQIVND (reference sequence). This CDR3 reads CASSMAFTEQFF. CDR3 DNA: TGTGCCAGTAGTATGGCATTTACGGAGCAGTTCTTC. Drawing the rest from reference TRBV19 and TRBJ2-1, the complete variable domain is DGGITQSPKYLFRKEGQNVTLSCEQNLNHDAMYWYRQDPGQGLRLIYYSQIVNDFQKGDIAEGYSVSREKKESFPLTVTSAQKNPTAFYLCASSMAFTEQFFGPGTRLTVL.

The rearrangement uses TRBV5-1 and TRBJ2-5; 7 bases match TRBD1. The V gene's germline CDR1 is SGHRS and CDR2 YFSETQ. The CDR3 runs 15 residues. Trimming at V came to 4 bases and at J to 4 bases, leaving 10 bases not matched to a gene. Here the CDR3 reads CASSKTGWERETQYF. The CDR3 bases are TGCGCCAGCAGCAAGACAGGGTGGGAAAGAGAGACCCAGTACTTC.

The gene calls are TRBV7-9 and TRBJ2-1; D gene unclear. This CDR3 region has 17 residues. With 1 base removed from V and 0 bases from J, the gap between germline ends came to 13 bases. The V gene's germline CDR1 is SEHNR and CDR2 FQNEAQ (reference sequence). CDR3 loop: CASSLEPASISYNEQFF. CDR3 in DNA: TGTGCCAGCAGCTTAGAACCAGCTTCGATCTCCTACAATGAGCAGTTCTTC.

This clone was observed once. The chain is built from TRBV27 and TRBJ1-1; D not resolved. The germline gives CDR1 MNHEY, CDR2 SMNVEV (reference sequence). Trimming took off 3 bases at V and 4 bases at J, with 18 bases between the two ends. This CDR3 is 16 amino acids long. The CDR3 protein is CASSFQLQSPVTEAFF. The CDR3 coding sequence is TGTGCCAGCAGTTTTCAACTCCAAAGCCCGGTCACTGAAGCTTTCTTT.

The rearrangement links TRBV7-2 to TRBJ1-3, with a possible D match to TRBD1 (6 bases). The V gene lost 2 bases and the J gene lost 0 bases, with 17 bases spanning the gap. The germline gives CDR1 SGHTA, CDR2 FQGNSA. The CDR3 loop spans 18 amino acids. Written as DNA, the CDR3 is TGTGCCAGCAGCTTACAGGCGGGGGGCACGGGCTCTGGAAACACCATATATTTT. This gives the protein CASSLQAGGTGSGNTIYF.

The rearrangement joins TRBV9 to TRBJ2-1; a weak D match, TRBD1 (6 bases). V lost 0 bases and J lost 0, with 13 bases in between. CDR1 is SGDLS and CDR2 is YYNGEE in the germline V gene. The CDR3 consists of 17 residues. The CDR3, as DNA: TGTGCCAGCAGCGTAGGACACGGGACAAACTCCTACAATGAGCAGTTCTTC. Translated: CASSVGHGTNSYNEQFF.

This sequence joins TRBV28 and TRBJ2-7; D perhaps matches TRBD1 (6 bases). There are 14 residues in the CDR3. Germline CDR1 MDHEN, CDR2 SYDVKM. V lost 2 bases and J lost 4, with 12 bases in between. CDR3 DNA: TGTGCCAGCAGTTTACGACAGGAGGTGTACGAGCAGTACTTC. Residues: CASSLRQEVYEQYF.

V is TRBV27 and J is TRBJ2-1; TRBD2 aligns across 10 bases. The CDR3 has 17 amino acids. The V gene end was trimmed by 5 bases and the J gene end by 8 bases; junction bases not matched to a gene: 15. From germline, CDR1 is MNHEY and CDR2 SMNVEV (reference sequence). CDR3 in DNA: TGTGCCAGCAGTGCAAAGGGGCTAGCGGGAGACGGGTATGAGCAGTTCTTC. Its translation: CASSAKGLAGDGYEQFF.

The chain uses TRBV4-1 and TRBJ1-5; TRBD1 might be the D (5 bases). V was trimmed by 0 bases and J by 7 bases, leaving 13 bases between them. Per the germline V gene, CDR1 is MGHRA and CDR2 is YSYEKL. The CDR3 runs 15 residues. CDR3 sequence (DNA): TGCGCCAGCAGCCAAGATGGGGGATCACGGCAGCCCCAGCATTTT. This sequence encodes CASSQDGGSRQPQHF.

Only a few counts were recorded for this clone. The chain joins TRBV28 to TRBJ1-2; TRBD1 might be the D (6 bases). The CDR3 loop spans 14 amino acids. The ends were cut back, 6 bases at V and 1 base at J, with 12 bases in the middle. The V gene's germline CDR1 is MDHEN and CDR2 SYDVKM. CDR3 bases: TGTGCCAGCAGGGTGGGGGGCTTTAACTATGGCTACACCTTC. It encodes CASRVGGFNYGYTF.

J is TRBJ1-5 and V is TRBV5-1, with D unclear. This CDR3 comprises 15 residues. Germline lookup yields CDR1 SGHRS and CDR2 YFSETQ. V gave up 1 base and J gave up 6 bases, with 14 bases separating them. This CDR3 reads CASSLFGQESQPQHF. The CDR3 DNA sequence: TGCGCCAGCAGCTTGTTTGGGCAGGAAAGTCAGCCCCAGCATTTT.

The rearrangement uses TRBV7-9 and TRBJ1-5; 8 bases map to TRBD1. The CDR3 covers 14 residues. CDR1 and CDR2 from the germline V gene are SEHNR and FQNEAQ (reference sequence). V lost 4 bases to trimming and J lost 2 bases; unmatched junction nucleotides: 1. The CDR3 sequence: CASSSTGGNQPQHF. The CDR3 DNA reads as TGTGCCAGCAGCTCGACAGGGGGCAATCAGCCCCAGCATTTT.

The chain uses TRBV4-3 and TRBJ2-1; a possible D gene is TRBD2 (6 bases). V was cut by 0 bases and J by 6 bases, with 18 bases left in between. Germline loops: CDR1 LGHNA, CDR2 YSLEER. There are 17 residues in the CDR3. DNA for the CDR3: TGCGCCAGCAGCCAAGAAAGGCTAACTTTCGGGGGCAATGAGCAGTTCTTC. It is translated as CASSQERLTFGGNEQFF.

V and J are TRBV6-5 and TRBJ2-7; 7 bases line up with TRBD2. Germline V gives CDR1 MNHEY, CDR2 SVGAGI. The length of the CDR3 is 14 residues. The V and J ends lost 4 bases and 0 bases, in that order; junction bases with no gene match: 3. The DNA of the CDR3 is TGTGCCAGCAGTTCGGGAGGAAGCTCCTACGAGCAGTACTTC. Its protein is CASSSGGSSYEQYF.

The V call is TRBV19, the J call TRBJ1-1; D perhaps matches TRBD1 (5 bases). Germline V gene data show CDR1 as LNHDA and CDR2 as SQIVND (reference sequence). V was cut by 2 bases and J by 0 bases, with 7 bases left in between. The CDR3 runs to 14 residues. Here the CDR3 reads CASSIPGLNTEAFF. The CDR3, as DNA: TGTGCCAGTAGTATACCAGGGCTGAACACTGAAGCTTTCTTT.

V is TRBV4-1 and J is TRBJ2-1, with D unclear. V lost 0 bases and J 3 bases, leaving 18 bases between the germline ends. The CDR3 has 18 amino acids. Germline loops: CDR1 MGHRA, CDR2 YSYEKL. CDR3 sequence reads: CASSQDQPEGSLYNEQFF. DNA for the CDR3: TGCGCCAGCAGCCAAGACCAACCCGAAGGGTCGCTCTACAATGAGCAGTTCTTC.

The chain employs TRBV6-1 and TRBJ1-3; D not resolved. V lost 6 bases, J lost 1 base, and 13 bases lay in between. Germline lookup yields CDR1 MNHNS and CDR2 SASEGT. This CDR3 spans 15 amino acids. In DNA, the CDR3 is TGTGCCAGCAGAGCGGACCGGTTTTCTGGAAACACCATATATTTT. Protein sequence: CASRADRFSGNTIYF.

The rearrangement joins TRBV9 to TRBJ1-1; 7 bases line up with TRBD1. Germline V gene data show CDR1 as SGDLS and CDR2 as YYNGEE. The CDR3 length is 14 residues. Germline trimming cut 4 bases from V and 8 bases from J; bases unmatched to any gene: 11. The CDR3 protein is CASSSLGWTGEAFF. In DNA, the CDR3 is TGTGCCAGCAGCTCCCTCGGATGGACAGGCGAAGCTTTCTTT.

This chain joins TRBV9 and TRBJ2-1, with 7 bases that match TRBD2. The CDR3 contains 15 residues. Unmatched junction bases numbered 1, after V lost 1 base and J lost 0 bases. The germline V gene encodes CDR1 SGDLS and CDR2 YYNGEE. The chain's CDR3 is CASSVWEGSYNEQFF. In DNA form, the CDR3 reads TGTGCCAGCAGCGTATGGGAGGGCTCCTACAATGAGCAGTTCTTC.